These 14 T cell receptor beta chains were all obtained from the same sample, sequenced in a study of T cell repertoires in cytomegalovirus infection (dated by TCRdb to about 2019). Sequencing was carried out with an Illumina HiSeq 1500. TCRdb trimmed public reads at Q25 via fastp, called clones via MiXCR and kept in-frame beta chains. Rows matching on CDR3 protein sequence are summarized as one entry with the most common DNA and genes. The sample table lists hundreds of thousands of distinct CDR3 sequences, under 20% of them with a count of one. The biggest ten clones account for around 12% of the sample. Input material: PBMCs. These receptors all come from a human donor in good health (CMV status not recorded). Some clones in this sample may be carry-over from other donors' samples.

This clonotype has more than one count but fewer than ten. V gene TRBV10-3 combines with J gene TRBJ1-2; 7 nucleotides align to TRBD1. CDR1 is ENHRY and CDR2 is SYGVKD in the germline V gene. This CDR3 has 13 amino acids. J was trimmed by 7 bases and V by 5 bases; bases with no gene match: 7. CDR3 in amino acids: CAISPDRAGGYTF. The CDR3 DNA follows: TGTGCCATCAGTCCAGACAGGGCCGGTGGCTACACCTTC.

The table lists this clonotype with many counts. V usage is TRBV5-6 and J usage is TRBJ2-7, with D perhaps given as TRBD1 or TRBD2 (5 bases each). Between the trimmed V and J ends, which lost 3 bases and 3 bases, there was a span of 13 bases. CDR1 is SGHDT, CDR2 YYEEEE, per germline. This CDR3 comprises 14 residues. The CDR3 is CASSWTGTNYEQYF. The CDR3 region has the DNA TGTGCCAGCAGCTGGACCGGGACGAACTACGAGCAGTACTTC.

The chain links TRBV7-2 to TRBJ1-5, with D tentatively TRBD1 (5 bases). V was trimmed by 0 bases and J by 3 bases, leaving 9 bases between them. From germline, CDR1 is SGHTA and CDR2 FQGNSA. CDR3 length equals 15 residues. The CDR3, as DNA: TGTGCCAGCAGCTTAGCGCTAGGACACAATCAGCCCCAGCATTTT. Translating gives CASSLALGHNQPQHF.

The genes are TRBV12-3 or TRBV12-4 and TRBJ1-4; 9 positions agree with TRBD1. The CDR3 consists of 15 residues. V shed 5 bases and J 5 bases; nucleotides not matched to a gene: 6. CDR3 sequence reads: CASSLQGAGNEKLFF. Here the CDR3 DNA reads TGTGCCAGCAGTCTACAGGGGGCAGGAAATGAAAAACTGTTTTTT.

The CDR3 region is CSARGWTGNQEKLFF. The CDR3 region has the DNA TGCAGTGCTAGAGGATGGACAGGGAATCAAGAAAAACTGTTTTTT. This chain connects TRBV20-1 to TRBJ1-4, with 8 bases matching TRBD1. Germline CDR1 DFQATT, CDR2 SNEGSKA (reference sequence). The CDR3 has 15 residues. V gave up 1 base and J gave up 8 bases; unmatched junction bases: 9.

This clonotype was recorded many times. The CDR3 DNA sequence: TGTGCCATCACAAGACAGGGAAAACTTGCTAGCACAGATACGCAGTATTTT. Translation: CAITRQGKLASTDTQYF. The chain has TRBV28 and TRBJ2-3; 7 bases align to TRBD1. CDR1 and CDR2 (germline): MDHEN, SYDVKM. The ends lost 10 bases at V and 0 bases at J; junction bases unmatched: 16. This CDR3 is 17 amino acids long.

This clonotype was detected a few times. This chain uses TRBV7-9 with TRBJ1-2, with D possibly being TRBD1 (5 bases). CDR1 is SEHNR and CDR2 is FQNEAQ in the germline V gene (reference sequence). V lost 5 bases and J lost 2, with 9 bases in between. The CDR3 runs to 13 residues. The CDR3 reads CASSPGWNYGYTF. The CDR3 coding sequence is TGTGCCAGCAGCCCAGGGTGGAACTATGGCTACACCTTC. Based on the CDR3 plus reference TRBV7-9 and TRBJ1-2, the full variable domain is DTGVSQNPRHKITKRGQNVTFRCDPISEHNRLYWYRQTLGQGPEFLTYFQNEAQLEKSRLLSDRFSAERPKGSFSTLEIQRTEQGDSAMYLCASSPGWNYGYTFGSGTRLTVV.

This clonotype was picked up a small number of times. The genes are TRBV14 and TRBJ1-3; the match to TRBD1 covers 7 bases. The CDR3 is 14 amino acids. The germline gives CDR1 SGHDN, CDR2 FVKESK. V gave up 4 bases and J gave up 3 bases; unmatched junction bases: 3. CDR3 bases: TGTGCCAGCAGCCCTAGACAGGGTGGAAACACCATATATTTT. It yields the protein CASSPRQGGNTIYF.

In its sample, this clonotype was seen a few times. The CDR3 here is CASSCLEGDCGYTF. In DNA form, the CDR3 reads TGTGCCAGCAGCTGCCTTGAAGGGGACTGTGGCTACACCTTC. The V call is TRBV7-9, the J call TRBJ1-2; perhaps TRBD1 as D (5 bases). V was shortened by 4 bases and J by 7 bases, with 16 bases between the two germline ends. Germline V gives CDR1 SEHNR, CDR2 FQNEAQ (reference sequence). The CDR3 has 14 amino acids.

This chain uses TRBV5-4 with TRBJ1-4; TRBD1 is a possible D gene (5 bases). CDR3 length: 15 amino acids. Germline CDR1 reads SGHNT; CDR2 reads YYREEE (reference sequence). With 3 bases removed from V and 0 bases from J, the gap between germline ends came to 9 bases. The CDR3 spells CASSWDAATNEKLFF. The CDR3 DNA reads TGTGCCAGCAGCTGGGACGCCGCAACTAATGAAAAACTGTTTTTT.

About this clonotype itself: One junction end does not reproduce the germline sequence, and a read error may be involved. The CDR3 bases are TGTGCCAGCAGCCAAGAGTGGACAGCGGATGGCTACACCTTC. Encoded protein: CASSQEWTADGYTF. The chain links TRBV4-1 to TRBJ1-2; D is possibly TRBD1 (6 bases). CDR1 is MGHRA, CDR2 YSYEKL, per germline. The CDR3 length is 14 residues.

This clonotype was counted only a few times. The chain employs TRBV6-5 and TRBJ2-7, with D tentatively TRBD2 (6 bases). This CDR3 comprises 17 residues. Per germline, CDR1 MNHEY and CDR2 SVGAGI. V dropped 8 bases and J dropped 4 bases, with 27 bases sitting between them. The chain's CDR3 is CASQAAYTSRGKYEQYF. CDR3 in DNA: TGTGCCAGCCAAGCCGCCTACACTAGCCGGGGAAAATACGAGCAGTACTTC.

The rearrangement joins TRBV15 to TRBJ2-7; 7 bases agree with TRBD1. Per the germline V gene, CDR1 is LNHNV and CDR2 is YYDKDF (reference sequence). This CDR3 has 14 residues. The V segment lost 0 bases and the J segment 2 bases; nucleotides outside the gene matches: 1. The DNA of the CDR3 is TGTGCCACCAGCAGAGACGGACAGGCCTACGAGCAGTACTTC. Translation gives CATSRDGQAYEQYF.

The sample holds a few counts of this clonotype. This sequence joins TRBV25-1 and TRBJ2-1, with D perhaps TRBD2 (6 bases). The germline gives CDR1 MGHDK, CDR2 SYGVNS. V shed 0 bases and J shed 7 bases, with 16 bases lying between them. The CDR3 spans 16 residues. The CDR3 DNA is TGTGCCAGCAGTGAATATTCTCACAGCCTAGCGAATGAGCAGTTCTTC. Encoded protein: CASSEYSHSLANEQFF.